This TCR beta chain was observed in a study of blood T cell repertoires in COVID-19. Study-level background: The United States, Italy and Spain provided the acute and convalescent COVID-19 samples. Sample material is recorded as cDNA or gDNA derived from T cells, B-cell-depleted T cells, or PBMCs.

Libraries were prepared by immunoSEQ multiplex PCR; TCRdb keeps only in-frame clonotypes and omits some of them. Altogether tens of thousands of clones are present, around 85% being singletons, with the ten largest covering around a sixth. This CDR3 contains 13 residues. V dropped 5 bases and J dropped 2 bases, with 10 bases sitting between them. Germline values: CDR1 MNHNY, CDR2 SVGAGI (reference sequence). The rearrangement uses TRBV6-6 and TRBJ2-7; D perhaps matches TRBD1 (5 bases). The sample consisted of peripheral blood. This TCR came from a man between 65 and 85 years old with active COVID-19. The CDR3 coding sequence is TGTGCCAGCAGTCACCGACAGACCTACGAGCAGTACTTC. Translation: CASSHRQTYEQYF.